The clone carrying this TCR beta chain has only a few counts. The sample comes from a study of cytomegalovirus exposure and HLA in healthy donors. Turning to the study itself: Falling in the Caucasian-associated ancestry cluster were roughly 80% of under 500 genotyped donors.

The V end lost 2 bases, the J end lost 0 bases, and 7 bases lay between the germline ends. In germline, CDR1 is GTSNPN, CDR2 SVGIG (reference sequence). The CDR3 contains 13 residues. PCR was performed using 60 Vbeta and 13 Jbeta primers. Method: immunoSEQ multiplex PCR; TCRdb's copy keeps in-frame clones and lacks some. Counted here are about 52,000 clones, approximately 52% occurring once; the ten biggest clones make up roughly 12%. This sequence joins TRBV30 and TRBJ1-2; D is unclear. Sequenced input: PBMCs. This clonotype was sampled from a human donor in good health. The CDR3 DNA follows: TGTGCCTGGAGTTCGGGATCTAACTATGGCTACACCTTC. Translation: CAWSSGSNYGYTF.